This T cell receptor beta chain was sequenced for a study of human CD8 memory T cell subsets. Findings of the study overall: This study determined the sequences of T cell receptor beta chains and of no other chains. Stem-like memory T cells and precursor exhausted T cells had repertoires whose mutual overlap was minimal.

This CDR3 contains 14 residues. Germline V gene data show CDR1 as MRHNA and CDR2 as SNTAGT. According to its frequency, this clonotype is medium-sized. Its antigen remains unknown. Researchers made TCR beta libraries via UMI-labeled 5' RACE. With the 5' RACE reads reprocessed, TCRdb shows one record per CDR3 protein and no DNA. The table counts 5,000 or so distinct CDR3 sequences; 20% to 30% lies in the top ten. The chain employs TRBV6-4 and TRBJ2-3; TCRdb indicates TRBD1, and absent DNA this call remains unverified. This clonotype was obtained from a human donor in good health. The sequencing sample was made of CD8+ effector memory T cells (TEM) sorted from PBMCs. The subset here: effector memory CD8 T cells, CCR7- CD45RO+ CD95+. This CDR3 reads CASSVGEATDTQYF.